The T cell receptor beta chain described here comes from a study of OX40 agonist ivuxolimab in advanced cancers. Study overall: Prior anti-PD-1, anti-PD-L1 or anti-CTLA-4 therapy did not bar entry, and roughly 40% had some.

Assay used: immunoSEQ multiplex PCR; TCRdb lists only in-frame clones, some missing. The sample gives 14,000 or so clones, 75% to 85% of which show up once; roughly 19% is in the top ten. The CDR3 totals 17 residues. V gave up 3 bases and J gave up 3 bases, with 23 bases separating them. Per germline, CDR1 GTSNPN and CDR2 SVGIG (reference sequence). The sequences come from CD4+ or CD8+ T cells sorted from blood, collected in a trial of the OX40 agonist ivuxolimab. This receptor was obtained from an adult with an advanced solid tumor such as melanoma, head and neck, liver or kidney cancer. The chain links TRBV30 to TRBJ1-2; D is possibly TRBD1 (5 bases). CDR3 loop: CAWRGGLEGRSDYGYTF. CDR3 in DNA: TGTGCCTGGAGGGGGGGATTAGAGGGACGGTCTGACTATGGCTACACCTTC.